This T cell receptor beta chain was captured in a study of blood T cells in healthy people across ages. The V and J ends lost 0 bases and 2 bases respectively, with 17 bases between them. CDR3 length equals 16 residues. Looked up from germline, CDR1 is DFQATT and CDR2 is SNEGSKA (reference sequence). General study results and limits: Estimates based on one million T cells were treated as lower bounds. Diversity was higher, and naive CD4+ cells more numerous, in long-lived donors than in aged donors.

Then a second PCR, running about 6 to 11 cycles, was carried out with a sample-barcoded 5' primer and a J-beta primer mix. Each cDNA was tagged by a template-switch adaptor containing 12 random nucleotides. TCRdb re-called the 5' RACE reads through MiXCR, storing one row per CDR3 protein. The sample has fewer than 2,000,000 distinct CDR3 sequences; 34% are singletons. Notes on this clonotype: Its specificity is unknown.

V usage is TRBV20-1 and J usage is TRBJ2-7, with D tentatively TRBD1 (6 bases). The sequence came from a woman aged 25 to 45 in good health. Material for sequencing was blood. In DNA, the CDR3 is TGCAGTGCTAGAGATGTGTGGGGTCAGGGGACCTACGAGCAGTACTTC. Protein: CSARDVWGQGTYEQYF.